The TCR beta chain described here comes from a study of CD8+CD57+ T cells in acquired aplastic anemia. The overall study: Researchers reported that healthy donors averaged about 10.8 million reads for CD4+ cells. Study-level findings and limits: A significant difference in CD8+ Simpson's diversity between patients and controls was not found. Roughly 28 was the count of CD8+ CDR3 sequences that patients shared with controls.

Investigators profiled TCR beta VDJ and CDR3 from genomic DNA template. From the reads, TCRdb called clonotypes with MiXCR, one entry per CDR3 protein. The data contain 100,000 to 130,000 distinct CDR3 sequences, about half of them singletons. In the case of this clonotype: Its antigen remains unknown.

The CDR3 is 14 amino acids. V shed 3 bases and J shed 4 bases, with 13 bases lying between them. The rearrangement uses TRBV12-3 or TRBV12-4 and TRBJ2-7; D gene uncertain. This sequence originates from a human donor in good health, serving as a control. Source material: sorted CD4+, CD8+, or CD8+CD57+ T cells (not recorded which) from PBMCs. The CDR3 region has the DNA TGTGCCAGCAGTTTGGTGGCAGGTCAATACGAGCAGTACTTC. The encoded protein is CASSLVAGQYEQYF.